The clone carrying this T cell receptor beta chain was counted only a few times. Its antigen is undetermined. The DNA is omitted, as the CDR3 cannot be located on it reliably, and the CDR3 follows TCRdb's listing. The CDR3 is 23 amino acids long, termini counted. Germline V gene data show CDR1 as SGHTA and CDR2 as FQGTGA. The TCRbeta library was prepared with unique molecular identifiers. TCRdb fed the PCR reads into MiXCR, producing one record per CDR3 protein. The sample yields about 460,000 distinct CDR3 sequences, about an eighth seen once. These data belong to a study of T-cell reconstitution after alpha-beta-depleted transplantation in children. Regarding the study as a whole: Alpha-beta T cells present about two months after transplant were reported to originate from several hundred expanded graft clones.

The sequencing here drew on PBMCs, mostly from graft donor cells, taken 180 days after TCRalphabeta/CD19-depleted stem cell transplant. This sequence joins TRBV7-3 and TRBJ1-2; the DNA was not compared with TRBD1, the D call given in the table. This receptor was identified in a female patient aged 2 to 10 who had a stem cell transplant for aplastic anemia, so the T cells may come from the graft donor. CDR3: CASSPQKWLHLRFGDQVNYGYTF.